This T cell receptor (beta chain) is from a study of response to subunit inactivated influenza vaccine. In this sample, this clonotype turned up many times. Germline V lookup: CDR1 MDHEN, CDR2 SYDVKM. CDR3 size: 16 residues. After removal of 8 bases from V and 4 bases from J, the junction contained 14 bases not matched to a gene. TCRdb analysed the RT-PCR reads with MiXCR anew, one entry per CDR3 protein. The table lists under 200,000 distinct CDR3 sequences, around 12% of them singletons. These data are also associated with another study on T cells expressing NK-cell markers. That paper notes: Scientists made TCR beta cDNA using 5'RACE template switching with UMIs.

V gene TRBV28 combines with J gene TRBJ1-2; 9 bases are a match to TRBD1. This clonotype was sampled from a man aged 50 or older who received an inactivated influenza vaccine. The starting material was CD8+ T cells sorted from PBMCs, obtained 11 to 12 days after vaccination. The CDR3 here is CASAPPTGGRRYGYTF. CDR3 nucleotides: TGTGCCAGCGCTCCTCCTACAGGGGGCAGACGCTATGGCTACACCTTC.